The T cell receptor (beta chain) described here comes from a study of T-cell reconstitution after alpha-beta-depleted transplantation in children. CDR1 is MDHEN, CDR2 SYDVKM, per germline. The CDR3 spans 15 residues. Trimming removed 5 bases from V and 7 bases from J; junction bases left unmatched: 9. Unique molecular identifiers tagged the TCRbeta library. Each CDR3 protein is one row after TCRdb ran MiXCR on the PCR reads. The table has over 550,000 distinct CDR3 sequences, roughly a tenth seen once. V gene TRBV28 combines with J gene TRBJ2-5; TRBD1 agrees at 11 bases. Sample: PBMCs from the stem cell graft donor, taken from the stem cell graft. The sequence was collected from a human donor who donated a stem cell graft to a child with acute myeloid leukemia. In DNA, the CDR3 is TGTGCCAGCAGTCTACCCCCCGGGACAGGGGGGACCCAGTACTTC. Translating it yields CASSLPPGTGGTQYF.